This entry lists 20 T cell receptor beta chains sequenced from one sample in a study of post-analysis software for immune sequencing data. General observations from the study: The five TRBV segments detected at higher frequency in patients than in controls included TRBV5-6, TRBV5-1 and TRBV20-1.

These receptors' antigens are unknown. Prepared libraries of TCR beta cDNA carried unique molecular identifiers. From the PCR reads, TCRdb called clonotypes with MiXCR, one entry per CDR3 protein. There are hundreds of thousands of distinct CDR3 sequences in the sample; 59% occur only once, and about 11% lies in the top ten. The specimen was blood. The receptors derive from a girl aged 2 to 10 with multiple sclerosis.

V is TRBV27 and J is TRBJ1-1; TRBD1 might be the D (6 bases). Germline V gene lookup returns CDR1 MNHEY and CDR2 SMNVEV (reference sequence). Trimming stripped 1 base from V and 5 bases from J, with 14 bases between. This CDR3 has 15 amino acids. The CDR3 sequence: CASSLWKGGGTEAFF. DNA of the CDR3: TGTGCCAGCAGTTTATGGAAAGGAGGGGGAACTGAAGCTTTCTTT.

The chain couples TRBV5-6 to TRBJ1-2; D not certain. V was shortened by 3 bases and J by 0 bases, with 12 bases between the two germline ends. The CDR3 has 15 amino acids. The germline gives CDR1 SGHDT, CDR2 YYEEEE. The CDR3 nucleotides read TGTGCCAGCAGCTCCCCCTCTGTCTCTAACTATGGCTACACCTTC. This encodes CASSSPSVSNYGYTF.

The rearrangement links TRBV4-3 to TRBJ2-1; TRBD2 matches 13 bases. In germline, CDR1 is LGHNA, CDR2 YSLEER. The CDR3 loop spans 17 amino acids. V trimming: 4 bases; J trimming: 2 bases; junction bases outside the gene matches: 5. For the CDR3, the DNA is TGCGCCAGCAGCCCGCGACTAGCGGGGGGCACCTACAATGAGCAGTTCTTC. Translating gives CASSPRLAGGTYNEQFF.

V is TRBV20-1 and J is TRBJ1-2; D is unresolved. The CDR3 loop spans 13 amino acids. Germline V gene lookup returns CDR1 DFQATT and CDR2 SNEGSKA (reference sequence). The V end was cut by 2 bases, the J end by 8 bases, with 15 bases between. CDR3 in amino acids: CSARRRQAGGYTF. CDR3 coding DNA: TGCAGTGCTAGACGAAGGCAGGCCGGAGGCTACACCTTC.

This sequence joins TRBV18 and TRBJ1-6; D is uncertain. Germline V CDR1 and CDR2: KGHSH, LQKENI. The CDR3 covers 13 residues. Trimming took off 3 bases at V and 8 bases at J, with 8 bases between the two ends. The CDR3 here is CASSPAVDSPLHF. CDR3 DNA: TGTGCCAGCTCACCGGCTGTGGATTCACCCCTCCACTTT. Based on the CDR3 plus reference TRBV18 and TRBJ1-6, the full variable domain is NAGVMQNPRHLVRRRGQEARLRCSPMKGHSHVYWYRQLPEEGLKFMVYLQKENIIDESGMPKERFSAEFPKEGPSILRIQQVVRGDSAAYFCASSPAVDSPLHFGNGTRLTVT.

The chain joins TRBV6-5 to TRBJ2-1; perhaps TRBD2 as D (5 bases). The CDR3 runs 13 residues. V was cut by 0 bases and J by 8 bases, with 8 bases left in between. From germline, CDR1 is MNHEY and CDR2 SVGAGI. The CDR3 nucleotides read TGTGCCAGCAGTTACTCGATGAGGGATGAGCAGTTCTTC. Amino acids: CASSYSMRDEQFF.

The gene calls are TRBV5-1 and TRBJ2-3; D may be TRBD1 or TRBD2 (7 bases each). The CDR3 is 18 amino acids. The germline V gene encodes CDR1 SGHRS and CDR2 YFSETQ. V was pared by 3 bases and J by 2 bases, with 22 bases between. CDR3 amino acids: CASSSGQAGRDYTDTQYF. CDR3 bases: TGCGCCAGCAGCTCTGGACAGGCGGGGCGGGACTACACAGATACGCAGTATTTT.

A single count supports this clonotype. The genes are TRBV7-8 and TRBJ2-3, with D uncertain. V lost 4 bases to trimming and J lost 13 bases, with 12 bases between them. Germline V gene lookup returns CDR1 SGHVS and CDR2 FQNEAQ. There are 11 residues in the CDR3. CDR3 coding DNA: TGTGCCAGCAGCTCCACAAAGGGAAAGTATTTT. It translates to CASSSTKGKYF.

This clonotype occurred many times. The chain links TRBV12-3 or TRBV12-4 to TRBJ1-1; D is uncertain. The CDR3 runs to 14 residues. Between the trimmed V and J ends, which lost 1 base and 1 base, there was a span of 7 bases. CDR3 protein: CASSLGGGNTEAFF. The DNA of the CDR3 is TGTGCCAGCAGTTTAGGGGGTGGGAACACTGAAGCTTTCTTT.

This clonotype was detected only a few times. The V and J genes are TRBV5-1 and TRBJ2-1; perhaps TRBD1 as D (5 bases). V dropped 0 bases and J dropped 7 bases, with 14 bases sitting between them. The CDR3 has 15 residues. The germline V gene has CDR1 SGHRS and CDR2 YFSETQ. Written as DNA, the CDR3 is TGCGCCAGCAGCTTGGGGCAGGGTTACTCTAATGAGCAGTTCTTC. Its translation: CASSLGQGYSNEQFF.

The chain joins TRBV3-1 to TRBJ2-1; TRBD2 is a possible D gene (7 bases). The V and J ends lost 4 bases and 3 bases respectively, with 22 bases between them. Germline CDR1 reads LGHDT; CDR2 reads YNNKEL (reference sequence). The CDR3 is 18 residues long. This CDR3 reads CASSRGGGAGLDYNEQFF. The CDR3 region has the DNA TGTGCCAGCAGCCGCGGGGGCGGGGCAGGGCTGGACTACAATGAGCAGTTCTTC.

This rearrangement joins TRBV29-1 to TRBJ2-1; tentatively, D is TRBD2 (6 bases). Germline assignment: CDR1 SQVTM and CDR2 ANQGSEA. The V gene lost 6 bases and the J gene lost 6 bases, with 18 bases spanning the gap. CDR3 length: 14 amino acids. The chain's CDR3 is CSVPRLGESNEQFF. The CDR3 DNA is TGCAGCGTCCCTCGACTAGGGGAATCCAATGAGCAGTTCTTC.

The table lists this clonotype with a count of one. The V and J genes are TRBV6-2 or TRBV6-3 and TRBJ1-4, with TRBD1 as a possible D gene (6 bases). Germline CDR1 is MNHEY and CDR2 is SVGEGT. V dropped 8 bases and J dropped 7 bases, with 20 bases sitting between them. The CDR3 is 15 residues long. The CDR3 reads CASGNTGTPSEKLFF. As DNA, the CDR3 is TGTGCCAGCGGTAACACCGGGACACCGAGTGAAAAACTGTTTTTT.

This chain uses TRBV4-1 with TRBJ2-7; 10 positions agree with TRBD2. Germline V CDR1 and CDR2: MGHRA, YSYEKL. The junction had 9 bases not matched to a gene; V was cut back by 2 bases and J by 5 bases. The CDR3 length is 16 residues. CDR3 coding DNA: TGCGCCAGCAGCCAACCTCTAGCGGGAGAAAGGAACGAGCAGTACTTC. It specifies CASSQPLAGERNEQYF.

The sample holds one count of this clonotype. DNA of the CDR3: TGTGCCAGCAGCTCGTACAGGGAGGAGGATAGCAATCAGCCCCAGCATTTT. It encodes CASSSYREEDSNQPQHF. This chain links TRBV7-6 with TRBJ1-5, with D perhaps TRBD1 (6 bases). This CDR3 is 17 amino acids long. Germline CDR1 and CDR2: SGHVS and FNYEAQ. V was cut by 4 bases and J by 0 bases, with 16 bases left in between.

The V call is TRBV29-1, the J call TRBJ2-4; perhaps D is TRBD1 or TRBD2 (7 bases each). The DNA end lines up better with TRBJ2-7; the J call may be wrong. Germline V lookup: CDR1 SQVTM, CDR2 ANQGSEA. This CDR3 has 13 amino acids. This chain's CDR3 is CSVGGSTGVEQYF. The CDR3 nucleotides are TGCAGCGTCGGGGGGTCTACAGGGGTCGAGCAGTACTTC.

The chain uses TRBV29-1 and TRBJ2-5, with D possibly TRBD1 on 6 matching bases. The CDR3 is 12 residues long. CDR1 SQVTM and CDR2 ANQGSEA come from the germline V gene. Trimming left V 7 bases short and J 3 bases short, with 12 bases between. CDR3 residues: CSAGTIEETQYF. In nucleotides, the CDR3 is TGCAGCGCCGGGACAATTGAAGAGACCCAGTACTTC.

The V and J genes are TRBV9 and TRBJ2-5; TRBD1 might be the D (6 bases). Per germline, CDR1 SGDLS and CDR2 YYNGEE. The V end lost 3 bases, the J end lost 5 bases, and 23 bases lay between the germline ends. The CDR3 runs 17 residues. The CDR3 DNA is TGTGCCAGCAGCGAGTACCCCCTTGACAGGTGGGGGGAGACCCAGTACTTC. Protein product: CASSEYPLDRWGETQYF.

The genes are TRBV2 and TRBJ2-3, with a possible D match to TRBD2 (5 bases). The germline V gene encodes CDR1 SNHLY and CDR2 FYNNEI. V lost 7 bases to trimming and J lost 5 bases, with 16 bases between them. The CDR3 length is 14 residues. The CDR3 DNA follows: TGTGCCAGCACTTTCCGACTAAGTCTAGATACGCAGTATTTT. It translates to CASTFRLSLDTQYF.

This chain links TRBV29-1 with TRBJ2-5; 7 bases line up with TRBD1. Trimming removed 4 bases from V and 7 bases from J; junction bases left unmatched: 6. From germline, CDR1 is SQVTM and CDR2 ANQGSEA. This CDR3 is 12 amino acids long. The CDR3: CSVGQGKGTQYF. In DNA, the CDR3 is TGCAGCGTTGGACAGGGCAAGGGGACCCAGTACTTC.